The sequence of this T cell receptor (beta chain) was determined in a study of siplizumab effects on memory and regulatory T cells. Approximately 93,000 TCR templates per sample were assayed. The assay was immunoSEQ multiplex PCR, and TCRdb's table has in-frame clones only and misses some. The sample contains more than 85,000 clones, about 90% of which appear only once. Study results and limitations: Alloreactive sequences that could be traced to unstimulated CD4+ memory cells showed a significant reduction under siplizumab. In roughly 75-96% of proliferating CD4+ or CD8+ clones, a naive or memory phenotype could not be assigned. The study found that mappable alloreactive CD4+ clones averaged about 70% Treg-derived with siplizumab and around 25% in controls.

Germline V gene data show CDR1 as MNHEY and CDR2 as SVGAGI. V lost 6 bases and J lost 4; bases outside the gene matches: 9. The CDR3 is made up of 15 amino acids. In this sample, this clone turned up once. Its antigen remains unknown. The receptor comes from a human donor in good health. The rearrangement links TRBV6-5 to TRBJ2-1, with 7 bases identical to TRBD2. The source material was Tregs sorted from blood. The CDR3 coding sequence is TGTGCCAGCAGGTTAGCGGGTACAGTGTACAATGAGCAGTTCTTC. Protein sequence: CASRLAGTVYNEQFF.